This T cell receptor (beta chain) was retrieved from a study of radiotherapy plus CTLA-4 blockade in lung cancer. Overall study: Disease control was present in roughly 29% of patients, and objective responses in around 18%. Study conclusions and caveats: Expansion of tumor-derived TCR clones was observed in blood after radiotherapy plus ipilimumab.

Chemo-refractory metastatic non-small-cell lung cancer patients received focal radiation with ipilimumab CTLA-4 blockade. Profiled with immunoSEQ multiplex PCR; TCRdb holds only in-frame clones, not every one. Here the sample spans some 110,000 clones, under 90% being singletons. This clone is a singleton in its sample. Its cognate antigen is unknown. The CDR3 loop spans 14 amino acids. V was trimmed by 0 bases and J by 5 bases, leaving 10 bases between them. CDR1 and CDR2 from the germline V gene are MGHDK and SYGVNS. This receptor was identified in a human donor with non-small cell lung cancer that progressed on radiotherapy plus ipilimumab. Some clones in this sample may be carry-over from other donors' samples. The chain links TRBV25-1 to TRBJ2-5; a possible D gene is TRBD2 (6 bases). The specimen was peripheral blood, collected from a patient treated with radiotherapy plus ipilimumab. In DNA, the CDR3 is TGTGCCAGCAGTGAATATGGGGGGATTGAGACCCAGTACTTC. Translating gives CASSEYGGIETQYF.